This TCR beta chain emerged from a study of T cell responses to AZD1222 COVID-19 vaccine. Study-level points and caveats: Spike was spanned by vaccine-associated CD4 TCRs, which were dominant at 160-218 and 743-854. Reportedly, nearly half of unique spike TCRs recognized epitopes outside B.1.351/B.1.1.7 mutations. Recipients of two AZD1222 doses showed rising Spike-specific TCR breadth and depth.

V was cut by 3 bases and J by 5 bases, with 4 bases left in between. CDR3 length equals 10 residues. The germline gives CDR1 SQVTM, CDR2 ANQGSEA. Pooling was applied to second doses at about 4 or about 12 weeks. In regard to this clone: What it binds is unknown.

The method was immunoSEQ multiplex PCR; TCRdb's version includes in-frame clones alone and lacks a portion of them. The sample contains fewer than 150,000 clones, 70% to 90% of which appear only once. The source of this sequence is an adult who received the AZD1222 COVID-19 vaccine. The sequencing used peripheral blood, collected 28 days after the second AZD1222 dose. The chain uses TRBV29-1 and TRBJ1-2; D is unresolved. The CDR3 loop reads CSVDGYGYTF. CDR3 coding DNA: TGCAGCGTTGACGGGTATGGCTACACCTTC.